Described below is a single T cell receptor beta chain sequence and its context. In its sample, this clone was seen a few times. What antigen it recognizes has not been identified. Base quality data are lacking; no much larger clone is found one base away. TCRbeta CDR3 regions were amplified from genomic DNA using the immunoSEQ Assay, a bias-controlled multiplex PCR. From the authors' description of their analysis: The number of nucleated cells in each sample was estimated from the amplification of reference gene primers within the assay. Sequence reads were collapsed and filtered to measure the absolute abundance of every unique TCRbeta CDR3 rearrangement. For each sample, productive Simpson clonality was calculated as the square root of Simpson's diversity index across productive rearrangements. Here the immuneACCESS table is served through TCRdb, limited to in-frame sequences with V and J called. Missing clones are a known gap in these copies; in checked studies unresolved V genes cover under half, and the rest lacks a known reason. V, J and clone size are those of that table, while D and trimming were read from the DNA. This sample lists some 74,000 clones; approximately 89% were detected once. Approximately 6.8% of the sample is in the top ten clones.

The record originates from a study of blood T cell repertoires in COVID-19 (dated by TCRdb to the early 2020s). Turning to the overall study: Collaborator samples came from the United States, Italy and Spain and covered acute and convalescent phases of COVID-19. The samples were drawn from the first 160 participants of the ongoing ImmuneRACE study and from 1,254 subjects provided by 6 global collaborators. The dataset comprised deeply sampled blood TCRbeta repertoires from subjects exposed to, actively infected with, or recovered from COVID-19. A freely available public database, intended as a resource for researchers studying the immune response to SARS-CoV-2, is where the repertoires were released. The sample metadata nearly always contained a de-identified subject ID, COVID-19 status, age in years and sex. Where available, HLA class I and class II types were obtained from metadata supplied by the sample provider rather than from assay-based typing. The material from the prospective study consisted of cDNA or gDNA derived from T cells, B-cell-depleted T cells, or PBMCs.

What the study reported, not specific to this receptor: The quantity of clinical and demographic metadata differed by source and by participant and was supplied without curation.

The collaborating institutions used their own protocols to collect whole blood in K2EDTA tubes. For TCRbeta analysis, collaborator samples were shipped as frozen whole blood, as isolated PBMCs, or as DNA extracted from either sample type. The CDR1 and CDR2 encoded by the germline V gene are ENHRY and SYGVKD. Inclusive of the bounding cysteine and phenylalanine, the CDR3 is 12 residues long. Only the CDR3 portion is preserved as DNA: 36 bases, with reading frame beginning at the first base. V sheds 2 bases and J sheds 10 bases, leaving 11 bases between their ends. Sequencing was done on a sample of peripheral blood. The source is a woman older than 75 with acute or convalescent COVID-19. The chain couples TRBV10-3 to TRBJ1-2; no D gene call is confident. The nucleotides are TGTGCCATCAGTGAGGGAGGGATTTACTACACCTTC. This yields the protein CAISEGGIYYTF.